This T cell receptor (beta chain) was retrieved from a study of vaccination and CD4 T cells after COVID-19. The treatment: approximately nine-day PBMC culture with coronavirus spike peptide pools or control peptides (ViraFEST assay). TCR sequencing followed the expansion of antigen-specific T cells with peptide pools in ViraFEST. Cultured CD4+ T-cell DNA underwent Oncomine TCR Beta short-read sequencing. TCRdb re-derived calls from the PCR reads in MiXCR, one entry per CDR3 protein. The sample has under 20,000 distinct CDR3 sequences; 43% are singletons. This CDR3 comprises 15 residues. The V end was cut by 3 bases, the J end by 0 bases, with 14 bases between. Germline assignment: CDR1 DFQATT and CDR2 SNEGSKA (reference sequence). Comment on this clonotype: Its antigen remains unknown.

The receptor was derived from a human donor who had recovered from COVID-19. The chain joins TRBV20-1 to TRBJ1-2; no firm D call. The input for sequencing was CD4+ T cells from blood, cultured in vitro, taken after SARS-CoV-2 vaccination. In DNA, the CDR3 is TGCAGTGCTAGCTCCAACGCGCTAGCTAACTATGGCTACACCTTC. Residues: CSASSNALANYGYTF.